Below, 25 T cell receptor beta chains from the same sample are listed, as sequenced in a study of control samples from healthy donors and cancer patients. TCRdb's copy holds only in-frame clones and misses some; the assay was immunoSEQ multiplex PCR. The data hold tens of thousands of clones, with about 94% observed a single time. Sequencing was done on a sample of PBMCs. The receptors come from a woman aged 50 to 60 with head and neck cancer.

The J gene is TRBJ2-3, the V gene TRBV7-3; D is perhaps TRBD2 (5 bases). This CDR3 is 15 amino acids long. V dropped 2 bases and J dropped 0 bases, with 9 bases sitting between them. Germline loops: CDR1 SGHTA, CDR2 FQGTGA. For the CDR3, the DNA is TGTGCCAGCAGCTTACGAGGGAGAAGCACAGATACGCAGTATTTT. As protein: CASSLRGRSTDTQYF.

J is TRBJ2-6 and V is TRBV18; D unclear. The CDR3 consists of 19 residues. The V gene's germline CDR1 is KGHSH and CDR2 LQKENI. V was trimmed by 3 bases and J by 4 bases, leaving 22 bases between them. CDR3 sequence: CASSPILRVLAAGANVLTF. CDR3 bases: TGTGCCAGCTCACCGATACTCCGGGTCCTGGCGGCAGGGGCCAACGTCCTGACTTTC.

The genes are TRBV27 and TRBJ2-7; no clear D gene. Germline CDR1 and CDR2: MNHEY and SMNVEV (reference sequence). Trimming stripped 3 bases from V and 4 bases from J, with 13 bases between. The CDR3 has 14 amino acids. CDR3 protein: CASSFGRLEYEQYF. CDR3 sequence (DNA): TGTGCCAGCAGTTTTGGCAGGTTGGAGTACGAGCAGTACTTC.

The J gene is TRBJ2-3, the V gene TRBV6-5, with 9 bases fitting TRBD2. CDR1 and CDR2 (germline): MNHEY, SVGAGI. The CDR3 has 16 amino acids. V lost 2 bases to trimming and J lost 4 bases; unmatched junction nucleotides: 7. As DNA, the CDR3 is TGTGCCAGCAGTTACCGGCTAGCGGGGCCCTCAGATACGCAGTATTTT. Translation: CASSYRLAGPSDTQYF.

V usage is TRBV2 and J usage is TRBJ1-5; D unclear. The V end lost 8 bases, the J end lost 2 bases, and 13 bases lay between the germline ends. Germline CDR1 is SNHLY and CDR2 is FYNNEI. The CDR3 totals 14 residues. CDR3 nucleotides: TGTGCCAGCCCGCGGGGTGGAGGCAATCAGCCCCAGCATTTT. Encoded protein: CASPRGGGNQPQHF.

This rearrangement joins TRBV12-3 or TRBV12-4 to TRBJ2-1, with D hard to call. This CDR3 is 13 amino acids long. Deletions cut 4 bases from V and 7 bases from J, with 11 bases between. The CDR3 sequence: CASSSTRTNEQFF. CDR3 DNA: TGTGCCAGCAGTTCTACGCGCACAAATGAGCAGTTCTTC.

The chain joins TRBV28 to TRBJ1-5; 9 bases fit TRBD1. The germline V gene encodes CDR1 MDHEN and CDR2 SYDVKM. V was pared by 5 bases and J by 0 bases, with 5 bases of the junction left unmatched. This CDR3 has 16 residues. The CDR3 nucleotides read TGTGCCAGCAGTACCGGGACAGGGTATAGCAATCAGCCCCAGCATTTT. Its translation is CASSTGTGYSNQPQHF.

The V and J genes are TRBV24-1 and TRBJ2-6; possibly TRBD1 for D (5 bases). There are 16 residues in the CDR3. Germline lookup yields CDR1 KGHDR and CDR2 SFDVKD. Trimming cost V 5 bases and J 0 bases, with 10 bases left between them. The CDR3 DNA reads TGTGCCACCAGTGGAAGGGGTCCCTCTGGGGCCAACGTCCTGACTTTC. This encodes CATSGRGPSGANVLTF.

This clone was observed a single time. The rearrangement joins TRBV7-9 to TRBJ2-7; 7 positions agree with TRBD2. Per germline, CDR1 SEHNR and CDR2 FQNEAQ (reference sequence). Trimming cost V 6 bases and J 2 bases; bases outside gene matches: 7. CDR3 length: 14 residues. CDR3 region: CASSSGRETYEQYF. The CDR3 nucleotides are TGTGCCAGCAGTTCGGGGCGGGAGACCTACGAGCAGTACTTC. Full variable domain (outside the CDR3, taken from reference TRBV7-9 and TRBJ2-7): DTGVSQNPRHKITKRGQNVTFRCDPISEHNRLYWYRQTLGQGPEFLTYFQNEAQLEKSRLLSDRFSAERPKGSFSTLEIQRTEQGDSAMYLCASSSGRETYEQYFGPGTRLTVT.

This chain links TRBV11-2 with TRBJ2-7, with a possible D match to TRBD2 (6 bases). This CDR3 is built from 15 residues. Trimming removed 0 bases from V and 1 base from J, with 10 bases in between. Germline CDR1 and CDR2: SGHAT and FQNNGV. The chain's CDR3 is CASSLELDYSYEQYF. CDR3 sequence (DNA): TGTGCCAGCAGCTTAGAATTGGACTATTCCTACGAGCAGTACTTC.

DNA for the CDR3: TGTGCCAGCAGCCCGGCGGCGGGGCCCAACTATGGCTACACCTTC. Its translation: CASSPAAGPNYGYTF. The chain joins TRBV5-6 to TRBJ1-2; TRBD1 is a possible D gene (5 bases). The CDR3 totals 15 residues. Deletions cut 4 bases from V and 2 bases from J, with 15 bases between. Germline V gene sequence: CDR1 SGHDT, CDR2 YYEEEE.

The chain combines TRBV30 with TRBJ1-1; D unclear. The germline V gene encodes CDR1 GTSNPN and CDR2 SVGIG (reference sequence). V gave up 6 bases and J gave up 1 base, with 9 bases separating them. The CDR3 is made up of 12 amino acids. This CDR3 reads CACLPKNTEAFF. CDR3 nucleotides: TGTGCCTGCCTCCCGAAGAACACTGAAGCTTTCTTT.

V and J are TRBV7-2 and TRBJ2-3; 7 nucleotides align to TRBD2. V dropped 7 bases and J dropped 1; count of bases not matched to a gene: 5. This CDR3 has 14 amino acids. CDR1 and CDR2 from the germline V gene are SGHTA and FQGNSA. The CDR3 DNA sequence: TGTGCCAGCAAGCCAGCGGGGCGCACAGATACGCAGTATTTT. This gives the protein CASKPAGRTDTQYF.

The rearrangement links TRBV10-3 to TRBJ2-1, with 7 bases fitting TRBD2. This CDR3 spans 17 amino acids. V lost 3 bases, J lost 6 bases, and 14 bases stayed unmatched. Germline CDR1 and CDR2: ENHRY and SYGVKD. The CDR3 loop is CAISEFVGRLAANEQFF. The CDR3 DNA reads TGTGCCATCAGTGAATTCGTAGGACGGCTAGCGGCCAATGAGCAGTTCTTC.

The J gene is TRBJ1-4, the V gene TRBV30; TRBD1 matches at 12 bases. V lost 5 bases to trimming and J lost 8 bases; unmatched junction nucleotides: 12. The length of the CDR3 is 16 residues. Looked up from germline, CDR1 is GTSNPN and CDR2 is SVGIG (reference sequence). In nucleotides, the CDR3 is TGTGCCTGGGGCAAGTGGGACAGGGGGCCCAAGGAAAAACTGTTTTTT. This gives the protein CAWGKWDRGPKEKLFF.

The chain combines TRBV28 with TRBJ2-7; D is unresolved. Trimming shortened V by 3 bases and J by 6 bases, and 9 bases separated the two germline ends. Germline V gene lookup returns CDR1 MDHEN and CDR2 SYDVKM. This CDR3 has 12 amino acids. DNA for the CDR3: TGTGCCAGCAGTTTCTCCAATTCCGAGCAGTACTTC. This translates into CASSFSNSEQYF.

The rearrangement uses TRBV5-5 and TRBJ2-2; 10 bases line up with TRBD1. CDR1 is SGHKS, CDR2 YYEKEE, per germline (reference sequence). This CDR3 has 16 residues. After removal of 4 bases from V and 5 bases from J, the junction contained 8 bases not matched to a gene. In DNA, the CDR3 is TGTGCCAGCAGCCCGACAGGGGGCGCGGGGACCGGGGAGCTGTTTTTT. Translation: CASSPTGGAGTGELFF.

This chain joins TRBV11-3 and TRBJ2-7; 13 nucleotides align to TRBD2. V trimming: 3 bases; J trimming: 6 bases; junction bases outside the gene matches: 2. Germline CDR1 and CDR2: SGHNT and YENEEA. The CDR3 spans 14 residues. CDR3 sequence reads: CASSLGLAGSEQYF. The CDR3 DNA reads as TGTGCCAGCAGCTTGGGACTAGCGGGATCCGAGCAGTACTTC.

CDR3 DNA sequence: TGTGCCACCAGCAGAGGAGGAGGAGGGAGCACAGATACGCAGTATTTT. It specifies CATSRGGGGSTDTQYF. The chain combines TRBV15 with TRBJ2-3; D possibly corresponds to TRBD2 (6 bases). This CDR3 region has 16 residues. CDR1 LNHNV and CDR2 YYDKDF come from the germline V gene (reference sequence). V gave up 1 base and J gave up 0 bases, with 11 bases separating them.

The chain joins TRBV4-1 to TRBJ2-1; possible D gene TRBD1, 6 bases. The CDR3 loop spans 13 amino acids. Germline CDR1 MGHRA, CDR2 YSYEKL. V lost 4 bases and J lost 7, with 11 bases in between. CDR3 protein: CASSPTGWNEQFF. The CDR3, as DNA: TGCGCCAGCAGCCCCACAGGGTGGAATGAGCAGTTCTTC.

The chain joins TRBV7-8 to TRBJ1-1; TRBD1 matches at 8 bases. V was pared by 0 bases and J by 8 bases, with 14 bases of the junction left unmatched. The CDR3 is made up of 17 amino acids. Germline V CDR1 and CDR2: SGHVS, FQNEAQ. The chain's CDR3 is CASSLAGSRAGGLEAFF. Written as DNA, the CDR3 is TGTGCCAGCAGCTTAGCGGGATCTAGGGCAGGGGGCTTAGAAGCTTTCTTT.

The CDR3 protein is CASSLIAGGYGYTF. In DNA, the CDR3 is TGCGCCAGCAGCTTGATCGCTGGAGGGTATGGCTACACCTTC. V and J are TRBV5-1 and TRBJ1-2; D unresolved. V lost 1 base and J lost 5, with 12 bases in between. Germline CDR1 and CDR2: SGHRS and YFSETQ. CDR3 length: 14 amino acids. The full variable domain, its missing parts supplied by reference TRBV5-1 and TRBJ1-2, is KAGVTQTPRYLIKTRGQQVTLSCSPISGHRSVSWYQQTPGQGLQFLFEYFSETQRNKGNFPGRFSGRQFSNSRSEMNVSTLELGDSALYLCASSLIAGGYGYTFGSGTRLTVV.

The chain carries TRBV20-1 and TRBJ2-7; perhaps TRBD1 as D (5 bases). The CDR3 is 11 amino acids. The V and J ends lost 0 bases and 9 bases respectively, with 9 bases between them. The V gene's germline CDR1 is DFQATT and CDR2 SNEGSKA (reference sequence). The CDR3 nucleotides are TGCAGTGCTAGAGAACAGGTCGGGCAGTACTTC. It yields the protein CSAREQVGQYF.

The rearrangement uses TRBV27 and TRBJ2-1; the match to TRBD2 covers 14 bases. There are 18 residues in the CDR3. Germline V gene data show CDR1 as MNHEY and CDR2 as SMNVEV (reference sequence). Trimming took 6 bases from V and 7 from J; bases not matched to a gene: 14. CDR3 DNA: TGTGCCAGCAGACGACCGGGACAGGGGACTAGCGGGAGAAATGAGCAGTTCTTC. It translates to CASRRPGQGTSGRNEQFF.

The rearrangement uses TRBV11-1 and TRBJ2-3; TRBD1 or TRBD2 may be the D gene (5 bases each). V shed 4 bases and J shed 0 bases, with 14 bases lying between them. The germline CDR1 and CDR2 sequences are SGHAT and FQDESV (reference sequence). The CDR3 spans 16 residues. The CDR3 loop is CASSSGTSISTDTQYF. The CDR3 DNA sequence: TGTGCCAGCAGCTCCGGGACGTCTATCAGCACAGATACGCAGTATTTT.